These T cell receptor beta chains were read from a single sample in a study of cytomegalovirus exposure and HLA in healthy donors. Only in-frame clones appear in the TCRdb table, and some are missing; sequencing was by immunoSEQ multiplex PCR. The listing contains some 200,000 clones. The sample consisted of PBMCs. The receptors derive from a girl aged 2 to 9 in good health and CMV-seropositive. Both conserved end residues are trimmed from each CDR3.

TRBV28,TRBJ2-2,ASSVNTGELF
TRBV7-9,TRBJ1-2,ASSLSRGNGYT
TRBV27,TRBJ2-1,ASSSDRGLYNEQF
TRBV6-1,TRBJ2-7,ASSEDLAGRGEQY
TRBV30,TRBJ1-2,AWSPNRDRGYT
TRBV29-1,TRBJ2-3,SVGLDYSTDTQY
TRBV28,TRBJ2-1,ASSLSVAGGPFNEQF
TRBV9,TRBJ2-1,ASSSGGIYNEQF
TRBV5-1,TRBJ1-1,ASRPDRGTEAF
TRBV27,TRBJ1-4,ASSFRQGANEKLF
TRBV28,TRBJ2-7,ASSLGVWASVAYEQY
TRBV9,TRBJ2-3,ASSANPLSGQGGRYSNTDTQY
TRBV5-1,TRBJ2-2,ASSLVVSGNTGELF
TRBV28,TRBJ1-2,ASSLTGPPGGYT
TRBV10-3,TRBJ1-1,AISESTGGLYTEAF
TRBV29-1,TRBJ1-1,SGTQAGPGTEAF
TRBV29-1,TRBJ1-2,SGTLTEGYT
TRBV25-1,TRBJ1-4,ASSDFQTATNEKLF
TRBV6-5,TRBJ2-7,ASSYSGVFEQY
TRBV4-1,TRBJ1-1,ASSQGARQAARLPEAF
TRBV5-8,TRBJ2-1,ASSWGVNEQF
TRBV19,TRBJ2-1,ASTLLAETGGEQF
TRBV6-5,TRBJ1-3,ASIRQSNSGNTIY